Below are 20 T cell receptor beta chains sequenced from a single sample in a study of T cells after yellow fever vaccination. Each CDR3 protein gets one entry after TCRdb re-called the 5' RACE reads with MiXCR. The sample consists of 300,000 to 350,000 distinct CDR3 sequences, approximately 4% of them appearing once. The source was PBMCs, collected 5 days after the yellow fever booster vaccination. These receptors all stem from a man in his late teens or twenties who received the YFV17D yellow fever vaccine.

This rearrangement joins TRBV29-1 to TRBJ2-5, with 8 bases fitting TRBD1. Per the germline V gene, CDR1 is SQVTM and CDR2 is ANQGSEA. The CDR3 has 11 amino acids. Trimming took 7 bases from V and 5 from J; bases not matched to a gene: 3. The CDR3 is CSADRGETQYF. DNA for the CDR3: TGCAGCGCTGACAGGGGTGAGACCCAGTACTTC.

This clonotype was recorded at least ten times. The chain is built from TRBV10-3 and TRBJ2-2; TRBD2 matches 7 bases. Losses at the gene ends were 5 bases for V and 7 bases for J; bases not matched to a gene: 7. From germline, CDR1 is ENHRY and CDR2 SYGVKD. This CDR3 has 14 amino acids. The CDR3 reads CAISPMGGNGELFF. In nucleotides, the CDR3 is TGTGCCATCAGTCCGATGGGAGGGAACGGGGAGCTGTTTTTT.

The sample holds a few counts of this clonotype. The V and J genes are TRBV7-8 and TRBJ2-7, with 7 bases lining up with TRBD1. Germline-derived CDR1 and CDR2 are SGHVS and FQNEAQ. After removal of 1 base from V and 0 bases from J, the junction contained 9 bases not matched to a gene. This CDR3 is built from 17 residues. DNA for the CDR3: TGTGCCAGCAGCTTAGGGGTCCGGGACAGATTCTCCTACGAGCAGTACTTC. Its protein product is CASSLGVRDRFSYEQYF. Full variable domain (outside the CDR3, taken from reference TRBV7-8 and TRBJ2-7): GAGVSQSPRYKVAKRGQDVALRCDPISGHVSLFWYQQALGQGPEFLTYFQNEAQLDKSGLPSDRFFAERPEGSVSTLKIQRTQQEDSAVYLCASSLGVRDRFSYEQYFGPGTRLTVT.

The rearrangement uses TRBV19 and TRBJ1-1; possibly TRBD1 for D (5 bases). Trimming shortened V by 6 bases and J by 2 bases, and 13 bases separated the two germline ends. Germline CDR1 LNHDA, CDR2 SQIVND (reference sequence). CDR3 length equals 14 residues. The CDR3 nucleotides read TGTGCCAGTAGCCTACAGGCGACAAACACTGAAGCTTTCTTT. It codes for CASSLQATNTEAFF.

The chain joins TRBV7-2 to TRBJ2-1; D may be TRBD2 (5 bases). CDR1 is SGHTA, CDR2 FQGNSA, per germline. The V gene lost 7 bases and the J gene lost 8 bases, with 18 bases spanning the gap. The length of the CDR3 is 14 residues. This CDR3 reads CASTPSMPLDEQFF. In nucleotides, the CDR3 is TGTGCCAGCACCCCTAGCATGCCTCTGGATGAGCAGTTCTTC.

The chain combines TRBV7-9 with TRBJ1-6, with D perhaps TRBD1 (6 bases). The CDR3 is 17 amino acids. Germline loops: CDR1 SEHNR, CDR2 FQNEAQ (reference sequence). Deletions cut 3 bases from V and 3 bases from J, with 15 bases between. The DNA for the CDR3 is TGTGCCAGCAGCTTTGGAGTGGACAGCCTCTATAATTCACCCCTCCACTTT. Translated: CASSFGVDSLYNSPLHF.

For the CDR3, the DNA is TGCAGTGCTAGAGATCAACAGGAAGGCTACGAGCAGTACGTC. Translating gives CSARDQQEGYEQYV. The chain couples TRBV20-1 to TRBJ2-7; a weak D match, TRBD1 (5 bases). Germline V CDR1 and CDR2: DFQATT, SNEGSKA (reference sequence). The CDR3 covers 14 residues. V was pared by 0 bases and J by 3 bases, with 12 bases between.

This clonotype has a count of ten or more. The J gene is TRBJ2-2, the V gene TRBV6-4, with D uncertain. Germline V gene data show CDR1 as MRHNA and CDR2 as SNTAGT. Between the trimmed V and J ends, which lost 0 bases and 8 bases, there was a span of 7 bases. CDR3 length: 13 amino acids. CDR3 sequence (DNA): TGTGCCAGCAGTGACTCGATTGAGGGGGAGCTGTTTTTT. Its translation is CASSDSIEGELFF.

This clonotype was seen a few times. CDR3: CASMAGSSYEQYF. The CDR3 bases are TGCGCCAGCATGGCGGGCAGCTCCTACGAGCAGTACTTC. This sequence joins TRBV5-1 and TRBJ2-7; D is perhaps TRBD2 (5 bases). The germline V gene has CDR1 SGHRS and CDR2 YFSETQ. The V and J ends lost 6 bases and 0 bases respectively, with 10 bases between them. The CDR3 covers 13 residues.

The rearrangement links TRBV5-5 to TRBJ1-1, with 11 bases matching TRBD1. The germline V gene has CDR1 SGHKS and CDR2 YYEKEE (reference sequence). V was pared by 4 bases and J by 4 bases, with 9 bases of the junction left unmatched. This CDR3 is built from 16 residues. This CDR3 reads CASSAAGQGGSTEAFF. The CDR3 nucleotides are TGTGCCAGCAGCGCCGCGGGACAGGGGGGTTCCACTGAAGCTTTCTTT.

This rearrangement joins TRBV5-1 to TRBJ1-5, with 7 nucleotides matching TRBD1. There are 14 residues in the CDR3. Trimming cost V 4 bases and J 2 bases; bases outside gene matches: 3. CDR1 and CDR2 from the germline V gene are SGHRS and YFSETQ. CDR3 coding DNA: TGCGCCAGCAGCGAGGGGGCAGGCAATCAGCCCCAGCATTTT. This gives the protein CASSEGAGNQPQHF.

This clonotype was picked up a small number of times. V and J are TRBV12-3 or TRBV12-4 and TRBJ1-2; D not resolved. The CDR3 consists of 13 residues. V lost 6 bases to trimming and J lost 1 base, with 9 bases between them. Written as DNA, the CDR3 is TGTGCCAGCAGCCCGCCCGATAACTATGGCTACACCTTC. Protein product: CASSPPDNYGYTF.

This clonotype has more than one count but fewer than ten. V is TRBV7-9 and J is TRBJ1-1; D gene uncertain. V gave up 4 bases and J gave up 4 bases, with 25 bases separating them. Germline V gene data show CDR1 as SEHNR and CDR2 as FQNEAQ (reference sequence). The CDR3 has 18 residues. For the CDR3, the DNA is TGTGCCAGCAGCTGGCAACGGACGCAACCTGGCGGCGGCACTGAAGCTTTCTTT. It is translated as CASSWQRTQPGGGTEAFF.

This clonotype was counted ten times or more. The CDR3 DNA sequence: TGTGCCAGCAGCGCCCGGGACAGGGTAGAGTACGAGCAGTACGTC. Its protein is CASSARDRVEYEQYV. J is TRBJ2-7 and V is TRBV21-1; no check of the table's D call, TRBD1, against the DNA was made. TRBV21-1 is a listed pseudogene. The CDR3 has 15 residues.

This sequence joins TRBV4-1 and TRBJ2-5, with D uncertain. Trimming shortened V by 1 base and J by 3 bases, and 18 bases separated the two germline ends. There are 17 residues in the CDR3. Germline V gene sequence: CDR1 MGHRA, CDR2 YSYEKL. The CDR3 nucleotides are TGCGCCAGCAGCCAAGTACCCCCTCCGCTAGTCGAAGAGACCCAGTACTTC. Amino acids: CASSQVPPPLVEETQYF.

This clonotype was counted only a few times. The chain recombines TRBV5-1 with TRBJ1-1; no firm D call. CDR1 and CDR2 from the germline V gene are SGHRS and YFSETQ. CDR3 size: 14 residues. V shed 6 bases and J shed 1 base, with 13 bases lying between them. CDR3 nucleotide sequence: TGCGCCAGCAACCCCGGTAGACCGAACACTGAAGCTTTCTTT. Translation gives CASNPGRPNTEAFF.

This clonotype was counted at least ten times. The rearrangement joins TRBV10-3 to TRBJ2-3; the match to TRBD1 covers 8 bases. This CDR3 is built from 15 residues. With 5 bases clipped from V and 2 bases from J, the junction kept 6 bases outside the gene matches. Germline V gene lookup returns CDR1 ENHRY and CDR2 SYGVKD. As DNA, the CDR3 is TGTGCCATCAGTATACAGGGGGTATTCACAGATACGCAGTATTTT. Amino acid sequence: CAISIQGVFTDTQYF.

The chain carries TRBV7-2 and TRBJ1-2, with D maybe TRBD1 (5 bases). Trimming removed 2 bases at V and 4 bases at J, with 14 bases between. The CDR3 is 15 amino acids. Germline V gene data show CDR1 as SGHTA and CDR2 as FQGNSA. The CDR3 reads CASSLLRDGGYGYTF. CDR3 DNA: TGTGCCAGCAGCTTACTTCGGGACGGAGGCTATGGCTACACCTTC.

The chain is built from TRBV19 and TRBJ2-1; D is perhaps TRBD2 (5 bases). This CDR3 spans 14 amino acids. Deletions cut 5 bases from V and 9 bases from J, with 17 bases between. The germline V gene has CDR1 LNHDA and CDR2 SQIVND (reference sequence). Here the CDR3 reads CASSSRLRGPEQFF. DNA for the CDR3: TGTGCCAGTAGTTCCCGACTGAGAGGGCCTGAGCAGTTCTTC.

At least ten counts were recorded for this clonotype. The rearrangement joins TRBV20-1 to TRBJ1-5, with no clear D. V was clipped by 1 base and J by 0 bases, with 4 bases between them. Germline V lookup: CDR1 DFQATT, CDR2 SNEGSKA (reference sequence). There are 13 residues in the CDR3. CDR3 amino acids: CSARGHSNQPQHF. In nucleotides, the CDR3 is TGCAGTGCTAGAGGACATAGCAATCAGCCCCAGCATTTT.